The clone carrying this TCR beta chain was seen a few times. Its target is unknown. Each TCR beta library was made by quantitative 5'-RACE that incorporated molecular barcodes. Each CDR3 protein gets one entry after TCRdb re-called the 5' RACE reads with MiXCR. The table has hundreds of thousands of distinct CDR3 sequences, around 11% seen once. The CDR3 is made up of 15 amino acids. With 6 bases removed from V and 1 base from J, the gap between germline ends came to 15 bases. This entry is derived from a study of CD8 T cells in ankylosing spondylitis. Notes on the study in general: Reportedly, disease-linked clones are significantly enriched in ankylosing spondylitis patients' matched synovial fluid. In peripheral blood, disease-linked CD8+ clones occurred at relatively low frequencies. In ankylosing spondylitis blood, a motif of several highly homologous TCR beta variants appeared characteristic. Prior work had noted some motif variants in reactive arthritis blood and synovial fluid.

The genes are TRBV12-3 or TRBV12-4 and TRBJ1-2, with D perhaps TRBD1 (5 bases). This clonotype was obtained from a male donor with ankylosing spondylitis. Sequencing was carried out using blood, either unsorted or a sorted T cell fraction (not recorded which). CDR3 sequence: CASRSDRTLNYGYTF. The CDR3 nucleotides read TGTGCCAGCAGATCCGACAGAACTCTTAACTATGGCTACACCTTC.